These 10 T cell receptor beta chains originate from one sample sequenced in a study of cytomegalovirus exposure and HLA in healthy donors. Both 60 Vbeta primers and 13 Jbeta primers went into the PCR. The repertoire was sequenced with immunoSEQ multiplex PCR; TCRdb's copy has only in-frame clones and lacks some. The data show about 220,000 clones, over 80% seen once. Sequencing was performed on PBMCs. These receptors came from a boy aged 2 to 10 in good health and CMV-seronegative.

The chain recombines TRBV19 with TRBJ1-1, with D possibly being TRBD1 (6 bases). Trimming stripped 6 bases from V and 1 base from J, with 9 bases between. CDR1 LNHDA and CDR2 SQIVND come from the germline V gene (reference sequence). The CDR3 loop spans 13 amino acids. The CDR3 region is CASRQGPNTEAFF. The CDR3 nucleotides read TGTGCCAGTAGGCAGGGGCCGAACACTGAAGCTTTCTTT.

This clone was counted only a few times. The chain joins TRBV6-5 to TRBJ1-1; TRBD1 aligns across 7 bases. From germline, CDR1 is MNHEY and CDR2 SVGAGI. V gave up 4 bases and J gave up 4 bases; unmatched junction bases: 6. The CDR3 has 14 amino acids. CDR3 protein: CASSLQGRITEAFF. The CDR3 DNA reads TGTGCCAGCAGTTTACAGGGGAGGATCACTGAAGCTTTCTTT.

The chain carries TRBV5-6 and TRBJ1-2; D is possibly TRBD1 (6 bases). Deletions cut 4 bases from V and 8 bases from J, with 15 bases between. The CDR3 contains 13 residues. Germline loops: CDR1 SGHDT, CDR2 YYEEEE. Written as DNA, the CDR3 is TGTGCCAGCAGCCCGGACAGTCTAATGGGCTACACCTTC. Its protein product is CASSPDSLMGYTF. The full variable domain, with the rest looked up from reference TRBV5-6 and TRBJ1-2, is DAGVTQSPTHLIKTRGQQVTLRCSPKSGHDTVSWYQQALGQGPQFIFQYYEEEERQRGNFPDRFSGHQFPNYSSELNVNALLLGDSALYLCASSPDSLMGYTFGSGTRLTVV.

This clone is a singleton in its sample. The CDR3 sequence: CASSIAGLTDTQYF. The CDR3 DNA reads TGTGCCAGTTCCATAGCGGGACTCACAGATACGCAGTATTTT. The rearrangement joins TRBV19 to TRBJ2-3; TRBD2 aligns across 8 bases. This CDR3 region has 14 residues. Germline V lookup: CDR1 LNHDA, CDR2 SQIVND (reference sequence). V was pared by 8 bases and J by 2 bases, with 6 bases of the junction left unmatched.

This clone was picked up a small number of times. The rearrangement links TRBV29-1 to TRBJ1-1; TRBD1 matches at 8 bases. V dropped 7 bases and J dropped 4; count of bases not matched to a gene: 5. Germline V gene data show CDR1 as SQVTM and CDR2 as ANQGSEA. The CDR3 totals 12 residues. The CDR3 nucleotides are TGCAGCGCCTTCGGACAGGGCACTGAAGCTTTCTTT. Amino acid sequence: CSAFGQGTEAFF.

The V gene is TRBV5-6, the J gene TRBJ1-2, with 8 bases identical to TRBD1. Trimming cost V 3 bases and J 3 bases; bases outside gene matches: 10. The germline V gene encodes CDR1 SGHDT and CDR2 YYEEEE. The CDR3 length is 16 residues. The CDR3 loop is CASSSRRSGGDYGYTF. CDR3 coding DNA: TGTGCCAGCAGCTCCAGAAGGTCAGGGGGCGACTATGGCTACACCTTC.

The CDR3, as DNA: TGTGCCAGCAGCTCAAACAGGGGAAATGGGGGCTACACCTTC. This translates into CASSSNRGNGGYTF. The chain employs TRBV7-8 and TRBJ1-2, with 7 bases matching TRBD1. J lost 8 bases, V lost 4 bases, and 10 bases had no gene match. This CDR3 is built from 14 residues. The germline V gene has CDR1 SGHVS and CDR2 FQNEAQ.

The chain recombines TRBV7-8 with TRBJ1-4; TRBD1 is a possible D gene (5 bases). The ends were cut back, 5 bases at V and 3 bases at J, with 13 bases in the middle. Germline-derived CDR1 and CDR2 are SGHVS and FQNEAQ. The CDR3 runs 15 residues. CDR3 coding DNA: TGTGCCAGCAGCCCCACGGACACCTCTAATGAAAAACTGTTTTTT. This gives the protein CASSPTDTSNEKLFF.

The rearrangement uses TRBV12-1 and TRBJ2-3; the DNA was not compared with TRBD1, the D call given in the table. TRBV12-1 is annotated as a pseudogene. CDR3 size: 15 residues. The DNA for the CDR3 is TGTGCCAGCAGCGTGGGACAGGGGGTAGGAGATACGCAGTATTTT. It specifies CASSVGQGVGDTQYF.

The chain couples TRBV5-1 to TRBJ2-1; 13 positions agree with TRBD2. Trimming removed 0 bases from V and 10 bases from J; junction bases left unmatched: 7. Germline CDR1 SGHRS, CDR2 YFSETQ. The CDR3 has 16 amino acids. CDR3 in amino acids: CASSLEGLAGPREQFF. Written as DNA, the CDR3 is TGCGCCAGCAGCTTGGAGGGACTAGCGGGACCTAGAGAGCAGTTCTTC.